The text below deals with one T cell receptor (beta chain). No antigen is known for it. One entry per CDR3 protein results from TCRdb running MiXCR on the 5' RACE reads. The sample lists about 300,000 distinct CDR3 sequences; around 21% were seen once. The CDR3 runs 14 residues. Germline assignment: CDR1 DFQATT and CDR2 SNEGSKA (reference sequence). The ends were cut back, 6 bases at V and 2 bases at J, with 17 bases in the middle. The data belong to a study of CD8 T cells in ankylosing spondylitis. Study outcomes and limitations: A TCR beta motif of under 10 highly homologous variants seemed to mark ankylosing spondylitis blood. The study looked at matched synovial fluid samples from ankylosing spondylitis patients. Disease-linked clones were reported to be significantly enriched there.

The specimen was blood, either unsorted or a sorted T cell fraction (not recorded which). This TCR came from a female donor with ankylosing spondylitis or in good health (not recorded which). The genes are TRBV20-1 and TRBJ2-7; D remains unclear. CDR3 bases: TGCAGTGCCCCCCGAGAGGCGCTGGCCTACGAGCAGTACTTC. Its translation: CSAPREALAYEQYF.